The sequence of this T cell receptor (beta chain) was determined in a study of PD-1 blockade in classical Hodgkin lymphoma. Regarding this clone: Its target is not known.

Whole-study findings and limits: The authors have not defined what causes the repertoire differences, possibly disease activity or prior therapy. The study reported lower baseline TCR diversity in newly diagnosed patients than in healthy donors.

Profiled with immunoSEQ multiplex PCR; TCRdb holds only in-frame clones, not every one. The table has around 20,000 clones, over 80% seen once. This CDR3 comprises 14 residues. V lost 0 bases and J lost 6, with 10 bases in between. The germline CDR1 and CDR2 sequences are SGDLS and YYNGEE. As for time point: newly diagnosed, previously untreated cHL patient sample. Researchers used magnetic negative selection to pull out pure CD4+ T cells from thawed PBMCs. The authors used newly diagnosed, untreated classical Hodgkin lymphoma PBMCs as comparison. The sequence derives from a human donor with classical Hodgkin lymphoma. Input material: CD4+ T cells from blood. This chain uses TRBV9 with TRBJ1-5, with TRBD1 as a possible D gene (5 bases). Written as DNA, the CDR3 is TGTGCCAGCAGCGTAGGGCAGGGTCCTCAGCCCCAGCATTTT. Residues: CASSVGQGPQPQHF.